This TCR beta chain comes out of a study of CD8+CD57+ T cells in acquired aplastic anemia. Study summary: On average, sorted CD4+ and CD8+ cells gave 3 to 3.5 ug of DNA.

Findings of the study overall: Patients and controls were found to share some 30 CD8+ CDR3 sequences. Patients and controls were not found to differ significantly in CD8+ Simpson's diversity.

Genomic DNA served as template for TCR beta VDJ and CDR3 profiling. Each CDR3 protein is one row after TCRdb ran MiXCR on the reads. The table shows about 270,000 distinct CDR3 sequences, with around three fifths occurring only once. As to this clonotype: The antigen is unknown.

The CDR3 has 14 residues. Germline-derived CDR1 and CDR2 are SGHRS and YFSETQ. V trimming: 3 bases; J trimming: 0 bases; junction bases outside the gene matches: 2. This chain links TRBV5-1 with TRBJ2-7; 8 bases are shared with TRBD1. The specimen was sorted CD4+, CD8+, or CD8+CD57+ T cells (not recorded which) from PBMCs. This TCR was sampled from a human donor with severe aplastic anemia or a healthy control (not recorded which). Here the CDR3 reads CASSWTGNSYEQYF. The CDR3 DNA reads as TGCGCCAGCAGCTGGACAGGGAACTCCTACGAGCAGTACTTC.